This T cell receptor beta chain was identified in a study of neoadjuvant anti-PD-1 for oral cavity cancer. Study-wide context: Non-progressing patients received a fourth nivolumab dose near day 43, then surgery on days 50-56.

Using immunoSEQ multiplex PCR, the repertoire was profiled, and TCRdb retains in-frame clones only, with some absent. The sample records over 60,000 clones, roughly 90% being singletons. In regard to this clone: Compared with germline, one end of the junction differs, possibly owing to a read error.

Time point indicated: after neoadjuvant nivolumab, at surgical resection. Per the germline V gene, CDR1 is SSHAT and CDR2 is FNYEAQ (reference sequence). The CDR3 extends over 14 amino acids. This chain uses TRBV7-7 with TRBJ2-7; TRBD1 or TRBD2 may be the D gene (5 bases each). This specimen consisted of PBMCs, obtained after nivolumab (anti-PD-1) treatment. The receptor was isolated from a person between 35 and 79 years old with oral cavity squamous cell carcinoma. The CDR3 spells CASSLGDGGYEQYF. In nucleotides, the CDR3 is TGTGCTAGCAGCTTAGGGGATGGGGGCTACGAGCAGTACTTC.